This T cell receptor beta chain was captured in a study of PD-L1 blockade in urothelial cancer. Looking at the study overall: Male sex and bladder-origin urothelial cancer were recorded for about nine tenths of the roughly 29 patients. Per blood sample, T cells had a median of 141,255. Whole-study results and caveats: Durable-benefit patients had greater expansion of tumor-associated blood clones at 3 weeks.

As regards this clone: Its antigen is still unknown.

The germline gives CDR1 SGDLS, CDR2 YYNGEE. Trimming cost V 3 bases and J 1 base, with 23 bases left between them. This CDR3 is 18 amino acids long. Time point defined: pretreatment peripheral blood. Assay used: immunoSEQ multiplex PCR; TCRdb lists only in-frame clones, some missing. The sample shows tens of thousands of clones, about four fifths of them seen only once. The V and J genes are TRBV9 and TRBJ2-7; a weak D match, TRBD1 (6 bases). The TCR comes from a woman in her sixties or seventies with urothelial cancer. The specimen was PBMCs, collected around atezolizumab (anti-PD-L1) treatment. The CDR3 DNA reads TGTGCCAGCAGCGACTCTCCCGCAGGACAGATAGAATCCTACGAGCAGTACTTC. Encoded protein: CASSDSPAGQIESYEQYF.